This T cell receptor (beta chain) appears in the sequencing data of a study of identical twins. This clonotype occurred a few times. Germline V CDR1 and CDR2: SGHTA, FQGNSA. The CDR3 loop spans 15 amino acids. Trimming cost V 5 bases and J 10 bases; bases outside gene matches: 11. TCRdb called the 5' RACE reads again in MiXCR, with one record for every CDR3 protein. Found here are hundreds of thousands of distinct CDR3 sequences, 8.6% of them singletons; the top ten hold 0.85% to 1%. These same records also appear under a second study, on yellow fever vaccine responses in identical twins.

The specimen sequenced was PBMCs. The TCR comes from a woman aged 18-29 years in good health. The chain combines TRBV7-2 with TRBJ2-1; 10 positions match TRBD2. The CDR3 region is CASSPTSGKLDEQFF. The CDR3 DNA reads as TGTGCCAGCAGCCCTACTAGCGGGAAACTAGACGAGCAGTTCTTC.